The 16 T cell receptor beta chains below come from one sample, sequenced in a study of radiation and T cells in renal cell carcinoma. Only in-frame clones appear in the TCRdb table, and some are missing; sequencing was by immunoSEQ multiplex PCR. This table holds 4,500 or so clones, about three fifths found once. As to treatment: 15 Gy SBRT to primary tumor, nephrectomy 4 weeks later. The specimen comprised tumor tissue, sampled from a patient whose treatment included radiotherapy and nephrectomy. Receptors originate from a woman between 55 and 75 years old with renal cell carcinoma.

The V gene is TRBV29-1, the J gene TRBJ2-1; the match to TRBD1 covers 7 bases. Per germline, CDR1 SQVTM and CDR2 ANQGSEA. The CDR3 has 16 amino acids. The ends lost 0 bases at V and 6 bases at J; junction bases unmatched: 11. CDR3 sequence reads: CSVEDQPGQTSNEQFF. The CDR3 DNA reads TGCAGCGTTGAAGACCAGCCGGGACAGACGTCCAATGAGCAGTTCTTC.

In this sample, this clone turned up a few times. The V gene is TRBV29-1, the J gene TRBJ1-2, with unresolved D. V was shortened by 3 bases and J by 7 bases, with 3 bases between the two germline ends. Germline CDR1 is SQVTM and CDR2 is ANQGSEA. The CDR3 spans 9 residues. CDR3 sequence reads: CSVDPGYTF. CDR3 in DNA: TGCAGCGTTGATCCTGGCTACACCTTC.

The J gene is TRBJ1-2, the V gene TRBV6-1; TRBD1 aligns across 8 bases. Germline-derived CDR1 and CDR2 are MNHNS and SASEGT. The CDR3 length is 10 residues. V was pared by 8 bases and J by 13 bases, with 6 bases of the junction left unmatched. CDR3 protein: CASGQGGATF. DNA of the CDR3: TGTGCCAGCGGACAGGGAGGGGCCACCTTC.

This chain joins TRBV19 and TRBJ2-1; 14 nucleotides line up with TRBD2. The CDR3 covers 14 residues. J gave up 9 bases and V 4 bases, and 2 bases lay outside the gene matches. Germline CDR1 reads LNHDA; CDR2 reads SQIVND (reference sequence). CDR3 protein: CASSTGLAGVEQFF. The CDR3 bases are TGTGCCAGTAGTACGGGACTAGCGGGAGTTGAGCAGTTCTTC.

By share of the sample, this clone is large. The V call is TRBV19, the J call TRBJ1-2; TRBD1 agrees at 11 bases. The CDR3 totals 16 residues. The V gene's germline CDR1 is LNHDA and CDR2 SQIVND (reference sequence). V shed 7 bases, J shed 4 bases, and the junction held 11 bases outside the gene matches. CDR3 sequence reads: CASILRDRGNLYGYTF. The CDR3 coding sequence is TGTGCCAGTATCCTACGGGACAGGGGGAACCTCTATGGCTACACCTTC.

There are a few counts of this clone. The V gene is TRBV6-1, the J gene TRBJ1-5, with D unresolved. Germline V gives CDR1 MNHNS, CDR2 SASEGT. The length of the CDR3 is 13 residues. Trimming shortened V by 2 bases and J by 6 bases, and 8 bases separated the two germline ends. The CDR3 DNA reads TGTGCCAGCAGTGAACTACGGGGTCAGCCCCAGCATTTT. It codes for CASSELRGQPQHF.

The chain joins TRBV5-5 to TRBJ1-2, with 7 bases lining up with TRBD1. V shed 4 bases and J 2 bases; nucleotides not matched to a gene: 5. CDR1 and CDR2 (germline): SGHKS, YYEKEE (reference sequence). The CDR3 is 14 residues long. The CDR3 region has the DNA TGTGCCAGCAGCATCTCAGGGGGAAACTATGGCTACACCTTC. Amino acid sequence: CASSISGGNYGYTF.

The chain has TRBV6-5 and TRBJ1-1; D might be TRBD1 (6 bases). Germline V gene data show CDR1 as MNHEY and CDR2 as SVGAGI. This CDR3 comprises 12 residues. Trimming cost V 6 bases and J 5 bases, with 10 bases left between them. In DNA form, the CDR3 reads TGTGCCAGCAGCGGGACAAATACTGAAGCTTTCTTT. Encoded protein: CASSGTNTEAFF.

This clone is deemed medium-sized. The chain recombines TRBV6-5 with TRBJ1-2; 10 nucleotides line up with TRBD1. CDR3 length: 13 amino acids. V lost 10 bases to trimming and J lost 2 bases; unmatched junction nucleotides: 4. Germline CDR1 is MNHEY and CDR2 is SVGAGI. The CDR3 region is CATRGQGNYGYTF. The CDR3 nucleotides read TGTGCCACCCGGGGACAGGGGAACTATGGCTACACCTTC.

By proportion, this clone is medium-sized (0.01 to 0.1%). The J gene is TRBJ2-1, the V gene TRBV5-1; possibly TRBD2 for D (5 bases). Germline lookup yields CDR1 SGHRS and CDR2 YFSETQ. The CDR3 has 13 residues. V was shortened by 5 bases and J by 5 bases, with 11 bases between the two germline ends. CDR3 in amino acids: CASRVQEDNEQFF. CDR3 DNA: TGCGCCAGCAGGGTGCAGGAGGACAATGAGCAGTTCTTC.

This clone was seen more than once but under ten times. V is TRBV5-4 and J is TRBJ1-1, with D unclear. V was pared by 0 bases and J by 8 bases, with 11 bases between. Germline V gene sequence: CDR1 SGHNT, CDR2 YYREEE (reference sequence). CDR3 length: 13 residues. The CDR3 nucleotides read TGTGCCAGCAGCTTGGTACCGGGGAAGGAAGCTTTCTTT. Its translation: CASSLVPGKEAFF. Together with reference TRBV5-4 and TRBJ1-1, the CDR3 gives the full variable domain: ETGVTQSPTHLIKTRGQQVTLRCSSQSGHNTVSWYQQALGQGPQFIFQYYREEENGRGNFPPRFSGLQFPNYSSELNVNALELDDSALYLCASSLVPGKEAFFGQGTRLTVV.

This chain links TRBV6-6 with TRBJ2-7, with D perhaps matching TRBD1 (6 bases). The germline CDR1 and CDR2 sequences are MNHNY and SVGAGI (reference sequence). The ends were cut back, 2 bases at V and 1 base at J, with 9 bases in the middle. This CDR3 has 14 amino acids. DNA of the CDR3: TGTGCCAGCAGTTACGACAGGAATTCCTACGAGCAGTACTTC. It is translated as CASSYDRNSYEQYF.

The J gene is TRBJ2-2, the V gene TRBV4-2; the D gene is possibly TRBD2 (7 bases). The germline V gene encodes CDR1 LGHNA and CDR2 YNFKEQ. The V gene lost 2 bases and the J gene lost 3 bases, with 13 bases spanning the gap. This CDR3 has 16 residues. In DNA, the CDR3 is TGTGCCAGCAGCCAAATCGGGGGGCAGGACACCGGGGAGCTGTTTTTT. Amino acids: CASSQIGGQDTGELFF.

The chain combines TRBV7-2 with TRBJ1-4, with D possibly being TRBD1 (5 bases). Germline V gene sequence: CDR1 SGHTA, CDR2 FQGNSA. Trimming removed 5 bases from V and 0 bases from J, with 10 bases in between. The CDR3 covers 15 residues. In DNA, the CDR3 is TGTGCCAGCAGCACCAGGGTTGCAACTAATGAAAAACTGTTTTTT. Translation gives CASSTRVATNEKLFF.

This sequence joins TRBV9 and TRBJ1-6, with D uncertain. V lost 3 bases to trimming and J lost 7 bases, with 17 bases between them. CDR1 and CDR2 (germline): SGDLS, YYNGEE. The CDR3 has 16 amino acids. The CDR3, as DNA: TGTGCCAGCAGCGATTCAGTCCGAATAGGGAATTCACCCCTCCACTTT. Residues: CASSDSVRIGNSPLHF.

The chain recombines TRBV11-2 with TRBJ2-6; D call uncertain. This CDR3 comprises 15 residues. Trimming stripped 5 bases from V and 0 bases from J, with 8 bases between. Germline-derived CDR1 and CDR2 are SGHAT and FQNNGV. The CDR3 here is CASSPIFSGANVLTF. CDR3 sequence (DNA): TGTGCCAGCAGCCCCATCTTCTCTGGGGCCAACGTCCTGACTTTC.